The next 26 T cell receptor beta chains were all read from a single sample in a study of T cell responses to AZD1222 COVID-19 vaccine. Data came from immunoSEQ multiplex PCR; TCRdb stores just in-frame clones and leaves some out. The sample has approximately 70,000 clones, around 85% seen once. The starting material was peripheral blood, obtained on day 0 of AZD1222 vaccination. These receptors all stem from an adult in good health.

The chain has TRBV6-5 and TRBJ1-1; no reliable D call. The length of the CDR3 is 16 residues. Germline V lookup: CDR1 MNHEY, CDR2 SVGAGI. Trimming stripped 0 bases from V and 1 base from J, with 12 bases between. The CDR3 loop reads CASSYSRSRQNTEAFF. The CDR3 DNA sequence: TGTGCCAGCAGTTACTCACGGTCTCGACAGAACACTGAAGCTTTCTTT.

In its sample, this clone was seen a few times. The V call is TRBV5-1, the J call TRBJ2-5; D is unresolved. CDR3 length: 15 amino acids. Germline values: CDR1 SGHRS, CDR2 YFSETQ. The V and J ends lost 3 bases and 4 bases respectively, with 16 bases between them. CDR3 coding DNA: TGCGCCAGCAGCTGGTGGGGTTCCTCGGGAGAGACCCAGTACTTC. This encodes CASSWWGSSGETQYF.

The CDR3 loop reads CASSQELAGGRETQYF. DNA of the CDR3: TGTGCCAGCAGCCAAGAGCTAGCGGGGGGACGAGAGACCCAGTACTTC. The chain employs TRBV4-2 and TRBJ2-5, with 11 bases that match TRBD2. Germline trimming cut 0 bases from V and 4 bases from J; bases unmatched to any gene: 4. This CDR3 has 16 residues. Germline assignment: CDR1 LGHNA and CDR2 YNFKEQ.

The rearrangement links TRBV6-5 to TRBJ1-2; no clear D. Trimming cost V 7 bases and J 8 bases, with 11 bases left between them. This CDR3 spans 11 amino acids. CDR1 and CDR2 from the germline V gene are MNHEY and SVGAGI. CDR3 amino acids: CASTFGRGYTF. CDR3 DNA sequence: TGTGCCAGCACCTTTGGCAGAGGCTACACCTTC.

The V gene is TRBV5-1, the J gene TRBJ2-5; 7 nucleotides line up with TRBD2. The germline gives CDR1 SGHRS, CDR2 YFSETQ. There are 17 residues in the CDR3. V was clipped by 1 base and J by 1 base; unmatched bases: 10. The CDR3 here is CASSLIGLVGSQETQYF. CDR3 in DNA: TGCGCCAGCAGCTTGATAGGACTAGTCGGCTCCCAAGAGACCCAGTACTTC.

For this clone: Germline and junction disagree at one end, which may indicate a read error. This CDR3 is also generated by other DNA sequences in the sample. The V and J genes are TRBV7-9 and TRBJ2-5; D possibly corresponds to TRBD1 (6 bases). Germline V lookup: CDR1 SEHNR, CDR2 FQNEAQ (reference sequence). The CDR3 is 16 residues long. CDR3 loop: CASSLPTGPVRETQYF. CDR3 DNA: TGTGCCAGCAGCTTGCCTACAGGGCCGGTCCGAGAGACTCAGTACTTC.

V and J are TRBV19 and TRBJ2-7; 9 nucleotides line up with TRBD2. The CDR3 contains 15 residues. The germline V gene has CDR1 LNHDA and CDR2 SQIVND (reference sequence). After removal of 4 bases from V and 0 bases from J, the junction contained 4 bases not matched to a gene. The CDR3 bases are TGTGCCAGTAGTACTAGCGGGACCCCCTCCTACGAGCAGTACTTC. It specifies CASSTSGTPSYEQYF. Combining the CDR3 with reference TRBV19 and TRBJ2-7 gives the whole variable domain DGGITQSPKYLFRKEGQNVTLSCEQNLNHDAMYWYRQDPGQGLRLIYYSQIVNDFQKGDIAEGYSVSREKKESFPLTVTSAQKNPTAFYLCASSTSGTPSYEQYFGPGTRLTVT.

This rearrangement joins TRBV3-1 (or the pseudogene TRBV3-2) to TRBJ1-1; D is unresolved. CDR1 is LGHDT and CDR2 is YNNKEL in the germline V gene (reference sequence). V was shortened by 3 bases and J by 0 bases, with 8 bases between the two germline ends. The CDR3 consists of 14 residues. The CDR3 DNA sequence: TGTGCCAGCAGCCAGGGGAATATGAACACTGAAGCTTTCTTT. It encodes CASSQGNMNTEAFF.

This sequence joins TRBV3-1 (or the pseudogene TRBV3-2) and TRBJ2-6; TRBD1 might be the D (6 bases). Germline V lookup: CDR1 LGHDT, CDR2 YNNKEL (reference sequence). V lost 5 bases and J lost 2, with 16 bases in between. This CDR3 spans 17 amino acids. CDR3 residues: CASSSKKGVAGANVLTF. CDR3 sequence (DNA): TGTGCCAGCAGCTCAAAGAAGGGGGTAGCTGGGGCCAACGTCCTGACTTTC.

J is TRBJ2-7 and V is TRBV27, with TRBD1 matching over 10 bases. Germline CDR1 reads MNHEY; CDR2 reads SMNVEV (reference sequence). This CDR3 has 15 amino acids. With 2 bases clipped from V and 2 bases from J, the junction kept 3 bases outside the gene matches. The CDR3: CASSLTGTGAYEQYF. The CDR3 bases are TGTGCCAGCAGTTTAACCGGGACAGGGGCCTACGAGCAGTACTTC.

The rearrangement joins TRBV7-8 to TRBJ2-2; tentatively, D is TRBD1 (5 bases). Germline V gives CDR1 SGHVS, CDR2 FQNEAQ. The CDR3 runs to 16 residues. V was cut by 7 bases and J by 5 bases, with 20 bases left in between. CDR3 region: CASKLSAGLTTGELFF. CDR3 bases: TGTGCCAGCAAACTCTCGGCAGGGCTAACTACCGGGGAGCTGTTTTTT.

The chain is built from TRBV19 and TRBJ2-2, with TRBD2 identical over 7 bases. The V gene end was trimmed by 9 bases and the J gene end by 4 bases; junction bases not matched to a gene: 8. Germline CDR1 LNHDA, CDR2 SQIVND (reference sequence). The CDR3 consists of 14 residues. The CDR3 loop reads CARDGLVITGELFF. As DNA, the CDR3 is TGTGCCAGGGACGGACTAGTGATCACCGGGGAGCTGTTTTTT.

This clone was counted a few times. V gene TRBV11-3 combines with J gene TRBJ1-2; 7 nucleotides match TRBD1. The germline gives CDR1 SGHNT, CDR2 YENEEA. The CDR3 contains 14 residues. The J segment lost 8 bases and the V segment lost 3 bases, leaving 9 bases of the junction unmatched. The CDR3, as DNA: TGTGCCAGCAGCTTTACAGGGGTCGGGAGAGGCTACACCTTC. As protein: CASSFTGVGRGYTF.

The gene calls are TRBV19 and TRBJ2-2, with TRBD2 matching over 14 bases. CDR3 length equals 17 residues. J lost 3 bases, V lost 4 bases, and 4 bases had no gene match. Germline V CDR1 and CDR2: LNHDA, SQIVND (reference sequence). Here the CDR3 DNA reads TGTGCCAGTAGTAGACTAGCGGGAGGGCTCGACACCGGGGAGCTGTTTTTT. Its translation is CASSRLAGGLDTGELFF.

This clone occurred once. V and J are TRBV11-2 and TRBJ1-2, with TRBD1 identical over 7 bases. The CDR3 totals 14 residues. The germline CDR1 and CDR2 sequences are SGHAT and FQNNGV. V shed 5 bases and J 3 bases; nucleotides not matched to a gene: 6. CDR3 in amino acids: CASSLRTGDYGYTF. The CDR3 DNA reads as TGTGCCAGCAGCCTCCGGACAGGCGACTATGGCTACACCTTC. Together with reference TRBV11-2 and TRBJ1-2, the CDR3 gives the full variable domain: EAGVAQSPRYKIIEKRQSVAFWCNPISGHATLYWYQQILGQGPKLLIQFQNNGVVDDSQLPKDRFSAERLKGVDSTLKIQPAKLEDSAVYLCASSLRTGDYGYTFGSGTRLTVV.

This chain links TRBV27 with TRBJ1-5; 10 nucleotides line up with TRBD1. CDR3 length equals 15 residues. The ends lost 4 bases at V and 8 bases at J; junction bases unmatched: 8. Germline-derived CDR1 and CDR2 are MNHEY and SMNVEV (reference sequence). CDR3 protein: CASSSNRDRGKPQHF. CDR3 nucleotides: TGTGCCAGCAGTTCTAACCGGGACAGGGGAAAGCCCCAGCATTTT.

The chain uses TRBV27 and TRBJ2-7; TRBD1 agrees at 7 bases. The V segment lost 3 bases and the J segment 1 base; nucleotides outside the gene matches: 3. Germline loops: CDR1 MNHEY, CDR2 SMNVEV (reference sequence). The CDR3 is 14 amino acids. The CDR3 nucleotides are TGTGCCAGCAGTTTTAACAGGGGATCCTACGAGCAGTACTTC. It is translated as CASSFNRGSYEQYF.

This chain connects TRBV3-1 (or the pseudogene TRBV3-2) to TRBJ2-3; tentatively, D is TRBD2 (5 bases). The V end lost 1 base, the J end lost 6 bases, and 11 bases lay between the germline ends. The CDR3 sequence is 14 residues long. Germline CDR1 LGHDT, CDR2 YNNKEL (reference sequence). Here the CDR3 reads CASSQVGLADTQYF. Here the CDR3 DNA reads TGTGCCAGCAGCCAAGTTGGACTTGCGGATACGCAGTATTTT.

This sequence joins TRBV3-1 (or the pseudogene TRBV3-2) and TRBJ1-4; D remains ambiguous. CDR1 and CDR2 from the germline V gene are LGHDT and YNNKEL (reference sequence). Trimming stripped 0 bases from V and 6 bases from J, with 2 bases between. The CDR3 is 12 residues long. CDR3 loop: CASSQDDEKLFF. The CDR3 bases are TGTGCCAGCAGCCAAGACGATGAAAAACTGTTTTTT.

The rearrangement links TRBV18 to TRBJ2-5; no firm D call. In germline, CDR1 is KGHSH, CDR2 LQKENI. The ends were cut back, 5 bases at V and 0 bases at J, with 4 bases in the middle. CDR3 length: 12 residues. CDR3 nucleotide sequence: TGTGCCAGCTCAGTGTACCAAGAGACCCAGTACTTC. The encoded protein is CASSVYQETQYF.

The chain employs TRBV5-6 and TRBJ1-1; tentative D call: TRBD1 (6 bases). CDR1 and CDR2 from the germline V gene are SGHDT and YYEEEE. The CDR3 length is 15 residues. V was shortened by 0 bases and J by 3 bases, with 12 bases between the two germline ends. DNA of the CDR3: TGTGCCAGCAGCTTGGGGGACACCGATTACACTGAAGCTTTCTTT. It encodes CASSLGDTDYTEAFF. Filled out from reference TRBV5-6 and TRBJ1-1, the complete variable domain reads DAGVTQSPTHLIKTRGQQVTLRCSPKSGHDTVSWYQQALGQGPQFIFQYYEEEERQRGNFPDRFSGHQFPNYSSELNVNALLLGDSALYLCASSLGDTDYTEAFFGQGTRLTVV.

The chain combines TRBV5-8 with TRBJ2-7; D is ambiguous. Looked up from germline, CDR1 is SGHTS and CDR2 is YDEGEE. This CDR3 is built from 13 residues. V was shortened by 4 bases and J by 3 bases, with 11 bases between the two germline ends. CDR3: CASSPRGFYEQYF. In nucleotides, the CDR3 is TGTGCCAGCAGCCCGAGAGGCTTCTACGAGCAGTACTTC.

This clone is a singleton in its sample. V is TRBV5-1 and J is TRBJ2-3; a possible D gene is TRBD2 (5 bases). V lost 4 bases, J lost 5 bases, and 17 bases lay in between. CDR3 length equals 15 residues. Germline-derived CDR1 and CDR2 are SGHRS and YFSETQ. DNA for the CDR3: TGCGCCAGCAGCCTCATCCCAGGAGGTGGAGATACGCAGTATTTT. It yields the protein CASSLIPGGGDTQYF.

The chain uses TRBV7-3 and TRBJ2-1; D ambiguous. Deletions cut 0 bases from V and 7 bases from J, with 7 bases between. CDR1 SGHTA and CDR2 FQGTGA come from the germline V gene. CDR3 length: 13 residues. In DNA form, the CDR3 reads TGTGCCAGCAGCTTAACGGGTTGGAATGAGCAGTTCTTC. Protein sequence: CASSLTGWNEQFF.

J is TRBJ2-1 and V is TRBV27; perhaps TRBD2 as D (5 bases). The CDR3 has 14 residues. Trimming pared 3 bases from V and 6 bases from J, leaving 12 bases between. Germline V gives CDR1 MNHEY, CDR2 SMNVEV (reference sequence). CDR3 sequence: CASSLGGAGNEQFF. The CDR3 nucleotides are TGTGCCAGCAGTTTGGGCGGCGCGGGCAATGAGCAGTTCTTC.

CDR3 amino acids: CASSEGGAGSQPQHF. CDR3 nucleotide sequence: TGTGCCAGCAGTGAAGGAGGGGCTGGGAGTCAGCCCCAGCATTTT. V usage is TRBV25-1 and J usage is TRBJ1-5, with a weak D call TRBD1 (5 bases). CDR1 is MGHDK, CDR2 SYGVNS, per germline. This CDR3 contains 15 residues. Trimming shortened V by 2 bases and J by 6 bases, and 14 bases separated the two germline ends.